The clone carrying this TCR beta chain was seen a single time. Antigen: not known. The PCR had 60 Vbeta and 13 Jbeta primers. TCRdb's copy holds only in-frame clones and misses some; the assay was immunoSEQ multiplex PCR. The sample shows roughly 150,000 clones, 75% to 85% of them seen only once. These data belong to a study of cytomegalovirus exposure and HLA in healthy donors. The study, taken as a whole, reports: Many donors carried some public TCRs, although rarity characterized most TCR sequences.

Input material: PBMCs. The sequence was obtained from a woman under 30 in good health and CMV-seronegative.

CDR3 sequence reads: CASRTTGGGEKLFF. CDR3 bases: TGTGCCAGCAGGACAACAGGGGGTGGTGAAAAACTGTTTTTT. The chain recombines TRBV13 with TRBJ1-4; 8 nucleotides agree with TRBD1. CDR3 size: 14 residues. CDR1 and CDR2 (germline): PRHDT, FYEKMQ (reference sequence). V shed 6 bases and J 7 bases; nucleotides not matched to a gene: 7.